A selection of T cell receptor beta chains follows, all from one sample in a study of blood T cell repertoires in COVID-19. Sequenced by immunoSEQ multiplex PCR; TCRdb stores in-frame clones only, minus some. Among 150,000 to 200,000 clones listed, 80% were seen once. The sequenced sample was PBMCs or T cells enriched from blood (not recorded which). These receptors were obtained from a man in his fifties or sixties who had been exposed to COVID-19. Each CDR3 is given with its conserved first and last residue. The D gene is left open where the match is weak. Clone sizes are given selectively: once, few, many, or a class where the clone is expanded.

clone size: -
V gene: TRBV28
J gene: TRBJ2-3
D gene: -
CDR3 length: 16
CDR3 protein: CASSSEGHPSTDTQYF
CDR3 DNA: TGTGCCAGCAGTTCCGAGGGACATCCTAGCACAGATACGCAGTATTTT

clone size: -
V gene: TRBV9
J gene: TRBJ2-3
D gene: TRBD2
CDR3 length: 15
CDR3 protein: CASSLLAGGVDTQYF
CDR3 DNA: TGTGCCAGCAGTCTTCTAGCGGGAGGAGTGGATACGCAGTATTTT

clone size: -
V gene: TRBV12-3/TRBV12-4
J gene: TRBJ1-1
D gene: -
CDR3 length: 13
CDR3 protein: CASRPGVNTEAFF
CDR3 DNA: TGTGCCAGCAGACCCGGGGTGAACACTGAAGCTTTCTTT

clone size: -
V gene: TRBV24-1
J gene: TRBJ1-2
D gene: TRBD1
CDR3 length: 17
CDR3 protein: CATSDPIGGRGNYGYTF
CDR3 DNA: TGTGCCACCAGTGATCCTATCGGGGGCAGGGGGAACTATGGCTACACCTTC

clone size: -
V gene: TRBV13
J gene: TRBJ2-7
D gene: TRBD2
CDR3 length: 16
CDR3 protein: CASSLELAGSSYEQYF
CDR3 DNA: TGTGCCAGCAGCTTAGAGCTAGCGGGCAGCTCCTACGAGCAGTACTTC

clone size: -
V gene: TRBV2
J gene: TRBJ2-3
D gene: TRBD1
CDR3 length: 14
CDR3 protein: CASRRDRTTDTQYF
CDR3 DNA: TGTGCCAGCAGGCGGGACAGGACCACAGATACGCAGTATTTT

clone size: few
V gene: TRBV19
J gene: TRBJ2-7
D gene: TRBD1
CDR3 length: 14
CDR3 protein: CASSTSGQGYEQYF
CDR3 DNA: TGTGCCAGTAGCACGTCGGGACAGGGCTACGAGCAGTACTTC

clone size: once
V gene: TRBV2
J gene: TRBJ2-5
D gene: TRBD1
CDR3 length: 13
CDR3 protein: CASSRDRVETQYF
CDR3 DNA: TGTGCCAGCAGCCGGGACAGGGTAGAGACCCAGTACTTC

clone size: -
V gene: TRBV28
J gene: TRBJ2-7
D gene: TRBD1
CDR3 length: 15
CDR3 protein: CASSFTGGVGYEQYF
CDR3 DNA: TGTGCCAGCAGTTTCACAGGGGGCGTTGGGTACGAGCAGTACTTC

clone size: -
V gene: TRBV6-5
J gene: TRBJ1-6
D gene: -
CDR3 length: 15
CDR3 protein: CASRGHLGQNSPLHF
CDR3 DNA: TGTGCCAGCAGAGGCCATTTGGGACAAAATTCACCCCTCCACTTT

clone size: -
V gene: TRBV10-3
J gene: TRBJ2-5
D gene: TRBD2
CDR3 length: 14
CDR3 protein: CAISGTSDQETQYF
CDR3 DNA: TGTGCCATCAGTGGGACTAGCGACCAAGAGACCCAGTACTTC

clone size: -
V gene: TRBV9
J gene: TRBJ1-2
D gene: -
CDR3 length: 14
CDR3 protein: CASSVGTENYGYTF
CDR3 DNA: TGTGCCAGCAGCGTAGGAACAGAAAACTATGGCTACACCTTC

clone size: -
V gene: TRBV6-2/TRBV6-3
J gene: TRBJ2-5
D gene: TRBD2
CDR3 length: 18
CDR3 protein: CASSYSKNWGRAQETQYF
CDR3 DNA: TGTGCCAGCAGTTACTCGAAGAACTGGGGGAGGGCCCAAGAGACCCAGTACTTC

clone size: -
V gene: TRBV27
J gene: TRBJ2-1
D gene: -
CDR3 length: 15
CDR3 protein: CASSFLAVSYNEQFF
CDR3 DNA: TGTGCCAGCAGTTTTCTCGCGGTCTCCTACAATGAGCAGTTCTTC

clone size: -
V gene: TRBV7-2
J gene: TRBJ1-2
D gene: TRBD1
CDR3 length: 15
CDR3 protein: CASSRDRGVNYGYTF
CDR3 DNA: TGTGCCAGCAGCCGGGACAGGGGTGTTAACTATGGCTACACCTTC

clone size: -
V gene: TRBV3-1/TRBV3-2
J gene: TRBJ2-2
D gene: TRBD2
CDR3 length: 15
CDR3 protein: CASSQGGLPTGELFF
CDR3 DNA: TGTGCCAGCAGCCAGGGAGGGCTCCCCACCGGGGAGCTGTTTTTT

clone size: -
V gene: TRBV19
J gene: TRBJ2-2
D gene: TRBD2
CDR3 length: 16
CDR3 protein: CASKGGAGLAAGELFF
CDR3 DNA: TGTGCCAGCAAGGGGGGGGCCGGACTAGCAGCCGGGGAGCTGTTTTTT

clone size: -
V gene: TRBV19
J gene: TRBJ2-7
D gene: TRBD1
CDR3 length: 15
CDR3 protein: CASSPEGTGLYEQYF
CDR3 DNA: TGTGCCAGTAGCCCGGAGGGGACAGGCCTCTACGAGCAGTACTTC

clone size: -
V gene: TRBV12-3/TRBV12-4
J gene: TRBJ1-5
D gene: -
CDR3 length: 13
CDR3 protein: CASSLSGNQPQHF
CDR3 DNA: TGTGCCAGCAGTCTCTCTGGCAATCAGCCCCAGCATTTT

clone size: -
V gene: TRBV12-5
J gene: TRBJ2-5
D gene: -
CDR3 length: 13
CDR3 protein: CASGLLRAETQYF
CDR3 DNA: TGTGCTAGTGGTTTGTTGCGAGCAGAGACCCAGTACTTC

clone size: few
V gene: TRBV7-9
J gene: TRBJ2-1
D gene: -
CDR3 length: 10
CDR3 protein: CASSWAGQFF
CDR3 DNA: TGTGCCAGCAGCTGGGCTGGGCAGTTCTTC

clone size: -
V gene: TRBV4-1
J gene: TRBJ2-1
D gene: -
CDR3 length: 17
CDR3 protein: CASSQEERGFSYNEQFF
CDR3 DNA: TGCGCCAGCAGCCAAGAAGAACGCGGGTTCTCCTACAATGAGCAGTTCTTC

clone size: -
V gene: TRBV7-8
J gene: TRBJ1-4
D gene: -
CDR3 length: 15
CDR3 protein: CASSESGATNEKLFF
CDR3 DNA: TGTGCCAGCAGCGAATCAGGGGCGACTAATGAAAAACTGTTTTTT

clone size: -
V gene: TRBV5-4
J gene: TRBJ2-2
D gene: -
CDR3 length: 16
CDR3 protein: CASSLGGGANTGELFF
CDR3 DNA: TGTGCCAGCAGCTTGGGTGGCGGGGCAAACACCGGGGAGCTGTTTTTT

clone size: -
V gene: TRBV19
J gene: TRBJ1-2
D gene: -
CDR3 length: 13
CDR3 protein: CASSRQTSRSYTF
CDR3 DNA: TGTGCCAGTAGTAGACAGACCTCTAGGAGCTACACCTTC

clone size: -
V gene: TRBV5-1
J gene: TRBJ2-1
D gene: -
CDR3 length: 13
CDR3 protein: CASSLGPYNEQFF
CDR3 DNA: TGCGCCAGCAGCTTGGGGCCTTACAATGAGCAGTTCTTC

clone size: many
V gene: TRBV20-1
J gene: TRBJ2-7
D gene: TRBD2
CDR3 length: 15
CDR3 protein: CSASGAGGVGYEQYF
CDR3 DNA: TGCAGTGCTAGTGGGGCGGGAGGGGTAGGCTACGAGCAGTACTTC

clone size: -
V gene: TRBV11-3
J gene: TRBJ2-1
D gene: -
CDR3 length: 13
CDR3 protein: CASSLGADNEQFF
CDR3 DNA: TGTGCCAGCAGCTTGGGAGCGGACAATGAGCAGTTCTTC

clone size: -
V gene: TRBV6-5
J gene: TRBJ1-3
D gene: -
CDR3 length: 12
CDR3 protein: CASSLSGNTIYF
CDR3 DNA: TGTGCCAGCAGCCTCTCTGGAAACACCATATATTTT

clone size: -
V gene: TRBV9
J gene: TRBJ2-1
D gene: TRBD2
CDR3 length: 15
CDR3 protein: CASSVEGLAGVEQFF
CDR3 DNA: TGTGCCAGCAGCGTAGAGGGACTAGCGGGAGTTGAGCAGTTCTTC

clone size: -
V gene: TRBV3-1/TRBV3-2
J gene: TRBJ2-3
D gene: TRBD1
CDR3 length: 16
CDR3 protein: CASSQDLQGVTDTQYF
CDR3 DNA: TGTGCCAGCAGCCAAGACTTACAGGGGGTCACAGATACGCAGTATTTT

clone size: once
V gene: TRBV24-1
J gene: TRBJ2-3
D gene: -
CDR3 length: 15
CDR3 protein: CATSDLRVSTDTQYF
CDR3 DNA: TGTGCCACCAGTGATTTGAGAGTTAGCACAGATACGCAGTATTTT

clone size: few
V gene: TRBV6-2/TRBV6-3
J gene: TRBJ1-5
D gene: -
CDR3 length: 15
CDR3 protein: CASSPPGPGNQPQHF
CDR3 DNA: TGTGCCAGCAGTCCCCCCGGTCCGGGCAATCAGCCCCAGCATTTT

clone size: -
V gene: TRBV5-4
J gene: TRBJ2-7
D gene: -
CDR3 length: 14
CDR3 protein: CASSLSHGAYEQYF
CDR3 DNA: TGTGCCAGCAGCTTATCCCACGGGGCCTACGAGCAGTACTTC

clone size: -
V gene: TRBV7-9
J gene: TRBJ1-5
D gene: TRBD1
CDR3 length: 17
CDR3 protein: CASSLASAGQGSQPQHF
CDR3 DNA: TGTGCCAGCAGCTTAGCGTCAGCGGGACAGGGAAGTCAGCCCCAGCATTTT

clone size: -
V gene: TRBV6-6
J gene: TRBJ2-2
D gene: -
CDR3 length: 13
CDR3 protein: CASSYQSAGELFF
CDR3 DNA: TGTGCCAGCAGTTACCAGAGCGCCGGGGAGCTGTTTTTT

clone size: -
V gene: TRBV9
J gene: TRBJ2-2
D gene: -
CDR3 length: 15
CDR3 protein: CASSVDPQSPGELFF
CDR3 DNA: TGTGCCAGCAGCGTAGACCCACAGTCTCCCGGGGAGCTGTTTTTT